What follows describes a single TCR beta chain. The CDR3 has 12 amino acids. Germline CDR1 reads KGHDR; CDR2 reads SFDVKD. Trimming pared 3 bases from V and 4 bases from J, leaving 4 bases between. The data were obtained in a study of blood T cell repertoires in COVID-19. Study summary: Spain, Italy and the United States supplied samples that represented acute and convalescent COVID-19. The cDNA or gDNA used as material had been derived from T cells, B-cell-depleted T cells, or PBMCs.

Under the authors' procedure: Reference gene primer amplification gave nucleated cell count estimates. The table came from immunoSEQ multiplex PCR; TCRdb's copy has only in-frame clones and leaves some out. Clone size and the V and J calls come from that table; the DNA yielded D and trimming. The data hold roughly 78,000 clones, with 86% observed a single time. This chain connects TRBV24-1 to TRBJ2-3; D uncertain. Source material: peripheral blood. This sequence originates from a woman aged 60 to 75 with acute or convalescent COVID-19. The CDR3 region has the DNA TGTGCCACCAGTGATCCGGCAGATACGCAGTATTTT. Amino acids: CATSDPADTQYF.